The present TCR beta chain was sequenced within a study of OX40 agonist ivuxolimab in advanced cancers. Profiled with immunoSEQ multiplex PCR; TCRdb holds only in-frame clones, not every one. The sample has approximately 71,000 clones, roughly 85% seen once. The V end lost 0 bases, the J end lost 6 bases, and 5 bases lay between the germline ends. CDR1 SGHRS and CDR2 YFSETQ come from the germline V gene. This CDR3 region has 12 residues. With regard to this clone: Its specificity is not known.

General study findings and limits: At 0.1 to 3.0 mg/kg, clonal expansion of CD4+ and CD8+ blood T cells had occurred by week 6. No determination was made of the antigen specificity of the expanded peripheral T cells. Some of the lowest clonal expansion was seen in partial responders at 0.1-3.0 mg/kg.

This chain joins TRBV5-1 and TRBJ2-3; no firm D call. This material consisted of CD4+ or CD8+ T cells sorted from blood, taken in a trial of the OX40 agonist ivuxolimab. This clonotype originated in an adult with an advanced solid tumor such as melanoma, head and neck, liver or kidney cancer. The CDR3 spells CASSLALDTQYF. CDR3 sequence (DNA): TGCGCCAGCAGCTTGGCCTTGGATACGCAGTATTTT.